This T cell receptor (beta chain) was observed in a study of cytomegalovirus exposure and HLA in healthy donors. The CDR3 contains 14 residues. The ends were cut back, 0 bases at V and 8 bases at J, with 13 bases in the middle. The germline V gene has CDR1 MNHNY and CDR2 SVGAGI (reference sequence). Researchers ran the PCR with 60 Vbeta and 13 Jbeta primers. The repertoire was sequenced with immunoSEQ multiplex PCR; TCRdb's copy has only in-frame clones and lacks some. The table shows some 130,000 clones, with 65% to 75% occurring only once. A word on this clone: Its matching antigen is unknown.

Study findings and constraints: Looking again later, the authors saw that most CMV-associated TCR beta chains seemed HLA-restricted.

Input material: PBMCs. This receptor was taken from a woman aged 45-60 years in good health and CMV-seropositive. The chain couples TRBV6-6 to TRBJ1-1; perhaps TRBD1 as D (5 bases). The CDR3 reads CASSYSGVGREAFF. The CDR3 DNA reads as TGTGCCAGCAGTTACTCGGGGGTGGGGAGGGAAGCTTTCTTT.